Described below is a single T cell receptor beta chain sequence and its context. The antigen remains undetermined. The sample originates from a study of T cells in Graves' hyperthyroidism and ophthalmopathy. In the study overall: It was at initial diagnosis, before any treatment, that peripheral blood was collected. Notes on the study in general: Model predictions of ophthalmopathy came a median 6.5 months before onset.

The study enrolled patients aged 18 to 65 with newly diagnosed hyperthyroidism of under 2 months' duration. Using RNA transcripts as the source, TCR beta CDR3 regions were amplified. RT-PCR in the first round (using the HTBI primer set) targeted the TCR CDR3. One entry per CDR3 protein, called by TCRdb with MiXCR from the multiplex PCR reads. The repertoire holds around 600,000 distinct CDR3 sequences, with 15% to 18% as singletons. Between the trimmed V and J ends, which lost 6 bases and 0 bases, there was a span of 9 bases. CDR1 and CDR2 (germline): SGHAT, FQNNGV. The CDR3 has 14 amino acids. The V and J genes are TRBV11-2 and TRBJ1-3; D not resolved. The receptor was isolated from a young woman with Graves' hyperthyroidism. The specimen was blood. In nucleotides, the CDR3 is TGTGCCAGCAGACGTGGGATCTCTGGAAACACCATATATTTT. Protein product: CASRRGISGNTIYF.